The 14 T cell receptor beta chains presented below share a single source sample, sequenced in a study of tumor-infiltrating lymphocytes in primary liver carcinoma. Blood RNA originated from unsorted whole blood, with germline DNA additionally extracted. A constant-region primer primed TCR beta cDNA synthesis from about 0.55 ug of total RNA. Slightly modified ARM-PCR, run as three nested multiplex PCR rounds, produced the TCR beta libraries. Both of the initial two PCR rounds ran for approximately 10 cycles and employed TRBV1-TRBV30 forward primers alongside a C-beta reverse primer. Using its own MiXCR run on the multiplex PCR reads, TCRdb lists one record per CDR3 protein. Among fewer than 350,000 distinct CDR3 sequences, roughly 61% were seen once, and the ten largest hold under 8%. Material: peripheral blood. These receptors were collected from a middle-aged man with primary liver carcinoma and hepatitis B virus infection.

Note on this clonotype: Its ends do not fully match the called genes, so a read error is possible. The rearrangement uses TRBV10-2 and TRBJ2-3, with a tentative D call TRBD1 (6 bases). This CDR3 spans 15 amino acids. CDR1 is WSHSY and CDR2 is SAAADI in the germline V gene. This CDR3 is CASRGSGSRTDKQYF. Here the CDR3 DNA reads TGCGCCAGTAGGGGGTCGGGTAGTCGCACAGATAAGCAGTATTTT.

As concerns this clonotype: Possible read error: a much larger clone is one base away. The gene calls are TRBV4-1 and TRBJ2-3; TRBD1 matches 8 bases. In germline, CDR1 is MGHRA, CDR2 YSYEKL. There are 14 residues in the CDR3. Here the CDR3 reads CDSSPGQGGDTQYF. The CDR3 DNA follows: TGCGACAGCAGTCCCGGACAGGGAGGAGATACGCAGTATTTT.

With regard to this clonotype: A much larger clone sits a single nucleotide away, making a read error possible. The V call is TRBV4-1, the J call TRBJ2-1, with no clear D. Looked up from germline, CDR1 is MGHRA and CDR2 is YSYEKL. This CDR3 spans 15 amino acids. The CDR3 DNA follows: TGTGCCGGCAGCCAAGAAAGAGGCACCCCCGAGGAACAGTTCTTC. Amino acids: CAGSQERGTPEEQFF.

This clonotype was observed a few times. This clone may be a read error of a much larger clone one base away. Here the CDR3 DNA reads TGCACCGTTGGACTAGCGGGAGGGTTCTACAATGAGCAGTTCTTC. Its protein product is CTVGLAGGFYNEQFF. V usage is TRBV29-1 and J usage is TRBJ2-1; 15 positions match TRBD2. From germline, CDR1 is SQVTM and CDR2 ANQGSEA. This CDR3 comprises 15 residues.

Regarding this clonotype: Being one base from a much bigger clone, this may be a read error. The rearrangement links TRBV6-1 to TRBJ1-5; 8 bases match TRBD1. J gave up 6 bases and V 10 bases, and 14 bases lay outside the gene matches. Germline assignment: CDR1 MNHNS and CDR2 SASEGT. The CDR3 covers 15 residues. The CDR3 region has the DNA TGTGCCAACACCGAAGCGGTACAGGGGGGTCAGCCCCAGCATTTT. Amino acids: CANTEAVQGGQPQHF.

Regarding this clonotype: One junction end does not reproduce the germline sequence, and a read error may be involved. The V call is TRBV11-2, the J call TRBJ2-1; unclear D gene. The CDR3 is made up of 14 amino acids. Per the germline V gene, CDR1 is SGHAT and CDR2 is FQNNGV. The CDR3 coding sequence is TGTGCCAGCTCACCGTGCGGACGCTACAATGAGCAGCTCTTC. Translated: CASSPCGRYNEQLF.

A word on this clonotype: This may be a read error, as it is one base from a much larger clone. This sequence joins TRBV29-1 and TRBJ1-1; D is possibly TRBD1 (5 bases). CDR3 length equals 12 residues. Germline V gives CDR1 SQVTM, CDR2 ANQGSEA. The chain's CDR3 is CSVSKTDTQAFF. The CDR3 nucleotides are TGCAGCGTTTCTAAGACAGACACTCAAGCTTTCTTT.

This clonotype occurred a few times. Sequence at one end of the junction differs from germline and may be a read error. This chain joins TRBV6-1 and TRBJ2-2; D remains unclear. Germline values: CDR1 MNHNS, CDR2 SASEGT. This CDR3 has 18 amino acids. The CDR3 spells CASSEFPNVLANTGELFF. The DNA of the CDR3 is TGTGCTAGCAGTGAATTCCCTAACGTTCTCGCGAACACCGGGGAGCTGTTTTTT.

This clonotype turned up a few times. This chain joins TRBV5-6 and TRBJ2-3; TRBD2 aligns across 10 bases. V lost 2 bases to trimming and J lost 0 bases; unmatched junction nucleotides: 3. The CDR3 spans 16 residues. Germline V gives CDR1 SGHDT, CDR2 YYEEEE. The CDR3 is CASSFELAGSTDTQYF. CDR3 bases: TGTGCCAGCAGCTTTGAACTAGCGGGAAGCACAGATACGCAGTATTTT.

This clonotype came up many times. As DNA, the CDR3 is TGTGCCAGCAGCCTCGGACAGGGGGCGCGTAATTCACCCCTCCACTTT. As protein: CASSLGQGARNSPLHF. The chain couples TRBV6-5 to TRBJ1-6; 11 bases agree with TRBD1. V was pared by 6 bases and J by 6 bases, with 7 bases of the junction left unmatched. The CDR3 has 16 residues. Germline loops: CDR1 MNHEY, CDR2 SVGAGI.

This clonotype was counted ten times or more. The chain has TRBV5-4 and TRBJ1-1; D is perhaps TRBD1 (5 bases). The length of the CDR3 is 12 residues. Between the trimmed V and J ends, which lost 2 bases and 5 bases, there was a span of 7 bases. Germline V lookup: CDR1 SGHNT, CDR2 YYREEE (reference sequence). The CDR3 sequence: CASSFRGTEAFF. CDR3 coding DNA: TGTGCCAGCAGCTTTCGGGGGACTGAAGCTTTCTTT.

A word on this clonotype: One end of the junction is discordant with germline, which a read error may explain. The gene calls are TRBV6-5 and TRBJ2-2; 8 bases map to TRBD1. Looked up from germline, CDR1 is MNHEY and CDR2 is SVGAGI. The CDR3 extends over 16 amino acids. The DNA of the CDR3 is TGTGCCAGCAGTTACTCGCGGGACAGGTCCACCCGGGAGCTGTTTTTT. Protein: CASSYSRDRSTRELFF.

The table lists this clonotype with a few counts. This may stem from a read error, because a much larger clone lies one nucleotide away. The chain uses TRBV12-3 or TRBV12-4 and TRBJ1-4, with D possibly matching TRBD1 (5 bases). This CDR3 region has 14 residues. The CDR3 reads CASSPGTTNEELFF. Here the CDR3 DNA reads TGTGCCAGCAGTCCCGGGACCACAAATGAAGAACTGTTTTTT.

The chain carries TRBV6-1 and TRBJ2-1; possibly TRBD1 or TRBD2 for D (5 bases each). This CDR3 region has 15 residues. CDR1 is MNHNS and CDR2 is SASEGT in the germline V gene. V dropped 6 bases and J dropped 0 bases, with 12 bases sitting between them. CDR3 in DNA: TGTGCCAGCAGGAGGGACGCGAGCTCCTACAATGAGCAGTTCTTC. This gives the protein CASRRDASSYNEQFF.